The 28 T cell receptor beta chains given below trace back to one sample, sequenced in a study of T cells after yellow fever vaccination. Via MiXCR, TCRdb re-called the 5' RACE reads, giving one row per CDR3 protein. The data contain roughly 520,000 distinct CDR3 sequences, 20% to 25% of them singletons. Sequences were derived from PBMCs, sampled roughly 20 days after the first yellow fever vaccination. These receptors all stem from a young man who received the YFV17D yellow fever vaccine.

At least ten counts were recorded for this clonotype. The rearrangement joins TRBV20-1 to TRBJ1-2; 7 bases fit TRBD1. The length of the CDR3 is 14 residues. Germline-derived CDR1 and CDR2 are DFQATT and SNEGSKA (reference sequence). Losses at the gene ends were 6 bases for V and 4 bases for J; bases not matched to a gene: 11. The CDR3 region is CSAPTFDRAYGYTF. In DNA, the CDR3 is TGCAGTGCACCGACCTTTGACAGGGCCTATGGCTACACCTTC.

This chain links TRBV7-3 with TRBJ2-6, with D perhaps TRBD1 (6 bases). Germline V gives CDR1 SGHTA, CDR2 FQGTGA. The V end was cut by 4 bases, the J end by 0 bases, with 16 bases between. The CDR3 is 18 amino acids. The CDR3 coding sequence is TGTGCCAGCAGCTCGTCCCAGGGGTCGGACTCTGGGGCCAACGTCCTGACTTTC. Residues: CASSSSQGSDSGANVLTF.

This clonotype was picked up many times. The chain combines TRBV4-3 with TRBJ2-3; maybe TRBD2 (5 bases). In germline, CDR1 is LGHNA, CDR2 YSLEER. The CDR3 spans 16 residues. V was pared by 4 bases and J by 1 base, with 15 bases between. CDR3 residues: CASSRRAASGTDTQYF. In nucleotides, the CDR3 is TGCGCCAGCAGCCGGCGGGCAGCCTCAGGCACAGATACGCAGTATTTT.

This chain uses TRBV6-5 with TRBJ1-4; no clear D. The CDR3 length is 15 residues. The V end was cut by 2 bases, the J end by 4 bases, with 11 bases between. Per germline, CDR1 MNHEY and CDR2 SVGAGI. The CDR3 reads CASSYGSAYNEKLFF. CDR3 nucleotides: TGTGCCAGCAGTTACGGCTCAGCTTATAATGAAAAACTGTTTTTT.

J is TRBJ2-1 and V is TRBV25-1, with 9 bases fitting TRBD2. Germline assignment: CDR1 MGHDK and CDR2 SYGVNS. The J segment lost 2 bases and the V segment lost 3 bases, leaving 5 bases of the junction unmatched. This CDR3 has 16 amino acids. CDR3 amino acids: CASSELTSGPYNEQFF. The CDR3 DNA is TGTGCCAGCAGTGAGCTGACTAGCGGACCCTACAATGAGCAGTTCTTC.

The rearrangement joins TRBV5-1 to TRBJ2-3, with 7 nucleotides matching TRBD2. There are 14 residues in the CDR3. The germline V gene has CDR1 SGHRS and CDR2 YFSETQ. V lost 2 bases, J lost 5 bases, and 5 bases stayed unmatched. The DNA of the CDR3 is TGCGCCAGCAGCTTCGCGGGGGAAGGAGATACGCAGTATTTT. Its translation is CASSFAGEGDTQYF.

This clonotype appeared a few times. The V call is TRBV19, the J call TRBJ2-5; D is perhaps TRBD2 (6 bases). The germline CDR1 and CDR2 sequences are LNHDA and SQIVND (reference sequence). V lost 5 bases and J 5 bases, leaving 18 bases between the germline ends. The CDR3 is 15 amino acids. In DNA, the CDR3 is TGTGCCAGTAGTGCTCCCGGGACTTCAGGGGAGACCCAGTACTTC. Its translation: CASSAPGTSGETQYF.

This clonotype was observed a handful of times. The rearrangement uses TRBV7-9 and TRBJ1-6; D remains unclear. The CDR3 is 16 amino acids. V lost 0 bases to trimming and J lost 8 bases, with 14 bases between them. The germline V gene encodes CDR1 SEHNR and CDR2 FQNEAQ (reference sequence). CDR3 residues: CASSLASSNPDSPLHF. The CDR3 DNA reads as TGTGCCAGCAGCTTAGCGTCGTCTAATCCGGATTCACCCCTCCACTTT. Full variable domain (remainder filled in from reference TRBV7-9 and TRBJ1-6): DTGVSQNPRHKITKRGQNVTFRCDPISEHNRLYWYRQTLGQGPEFLTYFQNEAQLEKSRLLSDRFSAERPKGSFSTLEIQRTEQGDSAMYLCASSLASSNPDSPLHFGNGTRLTVT.

This clonotype was counted a few times. V usage is TRBV2 and J usage is TRBJ2-2, with a tentative D call TRBD1 (6 bases). V dropped 3 bases and J dropped 3 bases, with 11 bases sitting between them. Germline V CDR1 and CDR2: SNHLY, FYNNEI. The length of the CDR3 is 15 residues. In DNA, the CDR3 is TGTGCCAGCAGTGATTTTCAGGGGTACACCGGGGAGCTGTTTTTT. It encodes CASSDFQGYTGELFF. Full variable domain (rest looked up from reference TRBV2 and TRBJ2-2): EPEVTQTPSHQVTQMGQEVILRCVPISNHLYFYWYRQILGQKVEFLVSFYNNEISEKSEIFDDQFSVERPDGSNFTLKIRSTKLEDSAMYFCASSDFQGYTGELFFGEGSRLTVL.

This clonotype appeared a few times. The chain employs TRBV7-9 and TRBJ2-7; D may correspond to TRBD1 or TRBD2 (5 bases each). Germline lookup yields CDR1 SEHNR and CDR2 FQNEAQ (reference sequence). The ends were cut back, 1 base at V and 0 bases at J, with 13 bases in the middle. The CDR3 runs to 16 residues. The CDR3 sequence: CASSLESGAGSYEQYF. CDR3 DNA sequence: TGTGCCAGCAGCTTAGAGTCCGGGGCAGGCTCCTACGAGCAGTACTTC.

The chain joins TRBV4-1 to TRBJ2-4; 11 bases are shared with TRBD2. CDR3 length equals 15 residues. The V segment lost 4 bases and the J segment 12 bases; nucleotides outside the gene matches: 11. The V gene's germline CDR1 is MGHRA and CDR2 YSYEKL. CDR3 sequence reads: CASSRLLAGGSNQYF. DNA of the CDR3: TGCGCCAGCAGCCGACTCCTAGCGGGGGGCTCTAATCAGTACTTC.

This clonotype was observed a few times. The CDR3 sequence is CASSLEAGEDEQFF. Here the CDR3 DNA reads TGTGCCAGCAGCTTAGAGGCAGGGGAGGACGAGCAGTTCTTC. The J gene is TRBJ2-1, the V gene TRBV7-2, with D perhaps being TRBD1 or TRBD2 (6 bases each). There are 14 residues in the CDR3. Between the trimmed V and J ends, which lost 1 base and 10 bases, there was a span of 14 bases. Germline-derived CDR1 and CDR2 are SGHTA and FQGNSA.

V gene TRBV7-3 combines with J gene TRBJ1-1, with D possibly being TRBD1 (5 bases). The CDR3 runs to 15 residues. The V and J ends lost 5 bases and 6 bases respectively, with 19 bases between them. The germline gives CDR1 SGHTA, CDR2 FQGTGA. CDR3 protein: CASSPFLGRGSEAFF. The CDR3 nucleotides read TGTGCCAGCAGCCCCTTCCTCGGAAGGGGCTCTGAAGCTTTCTTT.

CDR3 in DNA: TGTGCCAGCAGTCCGATGGAGCCTTGGCGGGGGGACTACGAGCAGTACTTC. Translated: CASSPMEPWRGDYEQYF. The chain joins TRBV27 to TRBJ2-7; 8 bases line up with TRBD2. Germline V lookup: CDR1 MNHEY, CDR2 SMNVEV (reference sequence). V dropped 5 bases and J dropped 3; count of bases not matched to a gene: 15. The CDR3 is 17 amino acids.

This clonotype was counted a few times. J is TRBJ2-4 and V is TRBV30; D possibly matches TRBD1 or TRBD2 (5 bases each). Germline lookup yields CDR1 GTSNPN and CDR2 SVGIG (reference sequence). The CDR3 contains 14 residues. V was trimmed by 6 bases and J by 7 bases, leaving 19 bases between them. The CDR3 loop reads CACQTGTADNIQYF. DNA of the CDR3: TGTGCCTGTCAAACCGGGACCGCGGACAACATTCAGTACTTC.

The V call is TRBV19, the J call TRBJ1-1; the D is unclear. Trimming took 7 bases from V and 0 from J, leaving 12 bases between them. The germline gives CDR1 LNHDA, CDR2 SQIVND (reference sequence). There are 14 residues in the CDR3. The CDR3 DNA reads TGTGCCAGTATCGGGCAGTCCCTGAACACTGAAGCTTTCTTT. This gives the protein CASIGQSLNTEAFF.

This clonotype was seen repeatedly, ten times or more. V gene TRBV5-1 combines with J gene TRBJ2-3; no firm D call. The length of the CDR3 is 15 residues. V lost 0 bases, J lost 2 bases, and 10 bases lay in between. From germline, CDR1 is SGHRS and CDR2 YFSETQ. In DNA, the CDR3 is TGCGCCAGCAGCTTGGGACACCCTAACACAGATACGCAGTATTTT. Translated: CASSLGHPNTDTQYF.

The sample holds a few counts of this clonotype. The CDR3 sequence: CSARQGHEQYV. The CDR3 DNA sequence: TGCAGTGCACGACAGGGCCACGAGCAGTACGTC. This chain joins TRBV20-1 and TRBJ2-7; TRBD1 agrees at 7 bases. The CDR3 is 11 amino acids. Per the germline V gene, CDR1 is DFQATT and CDR2 is SNEGSKA (reference sequence). V shed 6 bases and J 5 bases; nucleotides not matched to a gene: 4.

This chain uses TRBV5-1 with TRBJ2-1; maybe TRBD2 (5 bases). The CDR3 consists of 12 residues. CDR1 SGHRS and CDR2 YFSETQ come from the germline V gene. Deletions cut 0 bases from V and 10 bases from J, with 8 bases between. CDR3 DNA: TGCGCCAGCAGCTTGGAGAGGGCGGAGCAGTTCTTC. Its translation is CASSLERAEQFF.

This clonotype was counted only a few times. This sequence joins TRBV12-3 or TRBV12-4 and TRBJ1-1; D call uncertain. The CDR3 loop spans 12 amino acids. V was cut by 7 bases and J by 0 bases, with 6 bases left in between. The CDR3 DNA sequence: TGTGCCAGCACAGAAATGAACACTGAAGCTTTCTTT. Residues: CASTEMNTEAFF.

The chain is built from TRBV6-1 and TRBJ1-5, with TRBD1 as a possible D gene (6 bases). With 5 bases removed from V and 7 bases from J, the gap between germline ends came to 18 bases. CDR1 and CDR2 (germline): MNHNS, SASEGT. This CDR3 is 15 amino acids long. DNA of the CDR3: TGTGCCAGCAGTCCAACGGGGGGGGCGAGGCAGCCCCAGCATTTT. It codes for CASSPTGGARQPQHF.

This chain joins TRBV5-4 and TRBJ2-1; 11 positions agree with TRBD2. Germline lookup yields CDR1 SGHNT and CDR2 YYREEE (reference sequence). The CDR3 sequence is 15 residues long. The V segment lost 5 bases and the J segment 2 bases; nucleotides outside the gene matches: 3. DNA of the CDR3: TGTGCCAGCAGACGTAGCGGGGGGGCCTACAATGAGCAGTTCTTC. Translation: CASRRSGGAYNEQFF.

V is TRBV7-8 and J is TRBJ2-5, with TRBD2 matching over 11 bases. This CDR3 comprises 16 residues. Germline CDR1 and CDR2: SGHVS and FQNEAQ. The J segment lost 3 bases and the V segment lost 4 bases, leaving 7 bases of the junction unmatched. CDR3 loop: CASSSYHSGGEETQYF. The CDR3 nucleotides are TGTGCCAGCAGCTCGTACCATAGCGGGGGGGAAGAGACCCAGTACTTC.

The table lists this clonotype with a few counts. J is TRBJ1-5 and V is TRBV24-1; perhaps TRBD1 as D (5 bases). Deletions cut 5 bases from V and 4 bases from J, with 11 bases between. Germline CDR1 reads KGHDR; CDR2 reads SFDVKD. This CDR3 has 14 residues. The CDR3 coding sequence is TGTGCCACCAGTGGGGAGGGGAAGAATCAGCCCCAGCATTTT. Translation: CATSGEGKNQPQHF.

This clonotype occurred a few times. The rearrangement links TRBV5-1 to TRBJ2-6; D is ambiguous. The CDR3 length is 14 residues. CDR1 is SGHRS, CDR2 YFSETQ, per germline. V was shortened by 8 bases and J by 0 bases, with 9 bases between the two germline ends. The CDR3 DNA reads as TGCGCCAGTCGTACGGCCTCTGGGGCCAACGTCCTGACTTTC. It encodes CASRTASGANVLTF.

This clonotype has a handful of counts. The chain couples TRBV6-2 or TRBV6-3 to TRBJ1-6, with D possibly being TRBD1 (5 bases). V was trimmed by 7 bases and J by 6 bases, leaving 10 bases between them. Germline V gene data show CDR1 as MNHEY and CDR2 as SVGEGT. The CDR3 consists of 13 residues. The CDR3 loop is CASIRQPNSPLHF. The CDR3 DNA follows: TGTGCCAGCATTCGACAGCCTAATTCACCCCTCCACTTT.

This clonotype was seen a handful of times. V and J are TRBV20-1 and TRBJ2-7; tentatively, D is TRBD1 (5 bases). CDR1 and CDR2 (germline): DFQATT, SNEGSKA (reference sequence). The V end was cut by 5 bases, the J end by 0 bases, with 14 bases between. The CDR3 is 14 residues long. The CDR3 DNA reads TGCAGTGCTCGGGCCAGGGCTAGCTCCTACGAGCAGTACTTC. It yields the protein CSARARASSYEQYF.

The J gene is TRBJ1-5, the V gene TRBV5-1; 9 positions agree with TRBD1. Germline CDR1 reads SGHRS; CDR2 reads YFSETQ. This CDR3 has 16 residues. After removal of 0 bases from V and 6 bases from J, the junction contained 7 bases not matched to a gene. This CDR3 reads CASSLAGTGSGQPQHF. As DNA, the CDR3 is TGCGCCAGCAGCTTGGCCGGGACAGGGTCCGGTCAGCCCCAGCATTTT.